A selection of T cell receptor beta chains follows, all from one sample in a study of blood T cell repertoires in COVID-19. Sequenced by immunoSEQ multiplex PCR; TCRdb stores in-frame clones only, minus some. The sample has approximately 65,000 clones; around 65% are singletons. Sequenced: PBMCs or T cells enriched from blood (not recorded which). These TCRs come from a woman aged 55-69 years who had been exposed to COVID-19. The CDR3 runs from the conserved cysteine through the conserved F or W. Each record gives: V gene, D gene, J gene, CDR3 length, clone size, CDR3 protein, CDR3 DNA. D genes are given only for firm matches. Rows give clone size only sometimes, using once, few, many, or a class for an expanded clone.

TRBV6-5	-	TRBJ2-6	14	-	CASSSNQGANVLTF	TGTGCCAGCAGTTCCAATCAGGGGGCCAACGTCCTGACTTTC
TRBV2	-	TRBJ2-7	14	-	CASRLQGLAYEQYF	TGTGCCAGCAGATTACAGGGTTTAGCCTACGAGCAGTACTTC
TRBV6-5	TRBD1	TRBJ2-3	15	-	CASRPRTGSTDTQYF	TGTGCCAGCAGGCCCCGGACAGGAAGCACAGATACGCAGTATTTT
TRBV27	-	TRBJ1-5	13	-	CASSRVGNQPQHF	TGTGCCAGCTCTCGTGTCGGTAATCAGCCCCAGCATTTT
TRBV6-5	-	TRBJ2-2	14	few	CASSKRGNTGELFF	TGTGCCAGCAGCAAACGGGGGAACACCGGGGAGCTGTTTTTT
TRBV7-8	-	TRBJ2-2	13	few	CASSPTESGELFF	TGTGCCAGCAGCCCTACAGAGTCCGGGGAGCTGTTTTTT
TRBV19	-	TRBJ1-5	17	-	CASIYSNRVVSNQPQHF	TGTGCCAGCATCTATTCGAACAGGGTTGTTAGCAATCAGCCCCAGCATTTT
TRBV11-2	TRBD1	TRBJ1-2	15	few	CASSQKAGGNYGYTF	TGTGCCAGCAGCCAGAAGGCAGGGGGCAACTATGGCTACACCTTC
TRBV28	TRBD1	TRBJ1-1	16	few	CASSSIAPTGITEAFF	TGTGCCAGCAGTTCGATTGCCCCGACAGGGATCACTGAAGCTTTCTTT
TRBV9	TRBD1	TRBJ1-4	16	-	CASSVTGGPTNEKLFF	TGTGCCAGCAGCGTGACAGGGGGCCCAACTAATGAAAAACTGTTTTTT
TRBV14	-	TRBJ2-7	15	few	CASSLRARGGGEQYF	TGTGCCAGCAGCCTCCGGGCCCGGGGAGGCGGCGAGCAGTACTTC
TRBV19	TRBD1	TRBJ2-7	14	once	CASSGDRATYEQYF	TGTGCCAGTAGTGGGGACAGGGCCACCTACGAGCAGTACTTC
TRBV7-9	TRBD1	TRBJ2-7	14	-	CASSLRGQAYEQYF	TGTGCCAGCAGCTTAAGGGGGCAGGCCTACGAGCAGTACTTC
TRBV4-3	-	TRBJ1-2	14	-	CASSQELVSYGYTF	TGCGCCAGCAGCCAAGAACTAGTAAGCTATGGCTACACCTTC
TRBV15	-	TRBJ1-1	14	-	CATSGGGKNTEAFF	TGTGCCACCAGCGGCGGAGGGAAGAACACTGAAGCTTTCTTT
TRBV2	-	TRBJ2-1	13	-	CARRRGQENEQFF	TGTGCCAGGAGACGCGGGCAGGAGAATGAGCAGTTCTTC
TRBV7-6	-	TRBJ2-3	16	-	CASSRTYGGTTDTQYF	TGTGCCAGCAGCAGAACTTACGGCGGGACGACAGATACGCAGTATTTT
TRBV29-1	TRBD1	TRBJ2-1	13	-	CSVYQDRDNEQFF	TGCAGCGTTTATCAGGACAGGGACAATGAGCAGTTCTTC
TRBV10-2	TRBD1	TRBJ1-6	17	few	CASSERASGTENSPLHF	TGCGCCAGCAGTGAGAGGGCGTCGGGGACAGAGAATTCACCCCTCCACTTT
TRBV28	-	TRBJ1-5	14	few	CASSSDRINQPQHF	TGTGCCAGCAGTTCTGACAGGATTAATCAGCCCCAGCATTTT
TRBV7-2	-	TRBJ1-2	15	once	CASSPRTADNYGYTF	TGTGCCAGCAGCCCGCGGACAGCCGATAACTATGGCTACACCTTC
TRBV5-1	TRBD1	TRBJ2-7	14	-	CASSTGQGGGEQYF	TGCGCCAGCAGCACCGGACAGGGGGGAGGAGAGCAGTACTTC
TRBV7-3	-	TRBJ1-6	13	few	CASSSAADSPLHF	TGTGCCAGCAGCTCCGCGGCGGATTCACCCCTCCACTTT
TRBV14	-	TRBJ1-5	14	-	CASSRTMPNQPQHF	TGTGCCAGCAGCCGTACTATGCCCAATCAGCCCCAGCATTTT
TRBV24-1	-	TRBJ1-5	13	-	CATSGQSNQPQHF	TGTGCCACCAGTGGACAGTCGAATCAGCCCCAGCATTTT
TRBV12-3/TRBV12-4	-	TRBJ2-1	12	-	CASSPGGPAKFF	TGTGCCAGCAGTCCCGGGGGGCCGGCAAAGTTCTTC
TRBV10-3	-	TRBJ2-2	12	-	CAISAGTGELFF	TGTGCCATCAGTGCAGGCACCGGGGAGCTGTTTTTT
TRBV30	TRBD1	TRBJ1-2	13	-	CARPGTGNYGYTF	TGTGCCCGACCCGGGACAGGGAACTATGGCTACACCTTC
TRBV3-1/TRBV3-2	-	TRBJ1-1	15	many	CASSQEYSLNTEAFF	TGTGCCAGCAGCCAAGAGTACAGCTTGAACACTGAAGCTTTCTTT
TRBV15	TRBD2	TRBJ2-3	15	-	CATSNSGRGTDTQYF	TGTGCCACCAGCAACTCGGGGCGGGGGACAGATACGCAGTATTTT
TRBV9	-	TRBJ2-3	15	-	CASSRGGGSTDTQYF	TGTGCCAGCAGCCGGGGAGGCGGGAGCACAGATACGCAGTATTTT
TRBV30	-	TRBJ1-5	14	-	CAWSASEAPQPQHF	TGTGCCTGGAGTGCTTCAGAGGCCCCCCAGCCCCAGCATTTT
TRBV9	TRBD2	TRBJ2-2	15	-	CASSGAGTSDGELFF	TGTGCCAGCAGCGGCGCAGGGACTAGCGACGGGGAGCTGTTTTTT
TRBV13	-	TRBJ2-5	17	few	CASSLFELQGTQETQYF	TGTGCCAGCAGCTTATTCGAGTTGCAGGGGACCCAAGAGACCCAGTACTTC
TRBV6-2/TRBV6-3	-	TRBJ1-1	12	-	CASSYAQIEAFF	TGTGCCAGCAGTTACGCACAGATTGAAGCTTTCTTT
TRBV5-4	TRBD2	TRBJ2-1	16	-	CASSLIGGGPYNEQFF	TGTGCCAGCAGCTTGATCGGGGGAGGGCCGTACAATGAGCAGTTCTTC
TRBV9	-	TRBJ1-5	15	-	CASSARGSLGQPQHF	TGTGCCAGCAGCGCCAGGGGAAGCTTAGGACAGCCCCAGCATTTT
TRBV5-4	-	TRBJ1-3	18	-	CASSSKGAGQYSGNTIYF	TGTGCCAGCAGCTCCAAGGGAGCAGGACAGTACTCTGGAAACACCATATATTTT
TRBV14	-	TRBJ1-1	17	-	CASSQGARAYLNTEAFF	TGTGCCAGCAGCCAAGGGGCCAGGGCGTACCTGAACACTGAAGCTTTCTTT
TRBV7-2	-	TRBJ1-5	13	-	CASSLSSNQPQHF	TGTGCCAGCAGCTTAAGCAGCAATCAGCCCCAGCATTTT
TRBV3-1/TRBV3-2	-	TRBJ1-2	15	-	CASSGKGGTSYGYTF	TGTGCCAGCAGCGGAAAGGGAGGGACGAGCTATGGCTACACCTTC
TRBV28	TRBD2	TRBJ2-7	14	few	CASSPRGGSYEQYF	TGTGCCAGCAGTCCACGGGGGGGCTCCTACGAGCAGTACTTC
TRBV28	-	TRBJ1-5	12	-	CATYRDNQPQHF	TGTGCCACCTACAGGGATAATCAGCCCCAGCATTTT
TRBV9	-	TRBJ2-2	15	-	CASSAHFTGSGELFF	TGTGCCAGCAGCGCCCATTTTACAGGGTCCGGGGAGCTGTTTTTT
TRBV2	TRBD1	TRBJ1-4	16	-	CASSEAGGTGHEKLFF	TGTGCCAGCAGTGAAGCGGGAGGGACAGGTCATGAAAAACTGTTTTTT
TRBV2	TRBD1	TRBJ2-4	13	-	CASSKGQGNIQYF	TGTGCCAGCAGTAAGGGACAGGGGAACATTCAGTACTTC